This T cell receptor (beta chain) emerged from a study of spatial heterogeneity in lung cancer. Study-wide background: In the raw reads, each unique TCR and UMI combination was present more than ten times on average.

TCRdb used MiXCR to reprocess the 5' RACE reads, holding one entry per CDR3 protein. Of roughly 71,000 distinct CDR3 sequences in the sample, less than 9.5% were seen once. V was trimmed by 3 bases and J by 1 base, leaving 10 bases between them. The CDR3 sequence is 14 residues long. Germline CDR1 reads LGHDT; CDR2 reads YNNKEL (reference sequence). Time point in this sample: blood at routine non-recurrence follow-up after resection. This clonotype was seen at least ten times. The V gene is TRBV3-1, the J gene TRBJ2-7, with D perhaps TRBD2 (6 bases). Sample: PBMCs, taken at follow-up. The TCR sequence derives from a female donor with early-stage non-small cell lung cancer. DNA of the CDR3: TGTGCCAGCAGCCATGACGGGGGTTCCTACGAGCAGTACTTC. It encodes CASSHDGGSYEQYF.